This passage covers 15 T cell receptor beta chains from one sample sequenced in a study of cytomegalovirus exposure and HLA in healthy donors. TCRdb keeps only in-frame clones here, not all; method: immunoSEQ multiplex PCR. The table includes approximately 54,000 clones, over 85% detected once. The source material was PBMCs. These receptors were obtained from a woman under 30 in good health and CMV-seropositive.

V and J are TRBV11-2 and TRBJ2-7; tentatively, D is TRBD1 (5 bases). The CDR3 spans 14 residues. V lost 4 bases and J lost 2, with 12 bases in between. Looked up from germline, CDR1 is SGHAT and CDR2 is FQNNGV. CDR3 amino acids: CASSYTGSTYEQYF. CDR3 DNA: TGTGCCAGCAGCTATACAGGTTCAACCTACGAGCAGTACTTC.

This clone was recorded once. The chain recombines TRBV6-1 with TRBJ1-2; 9 positions match TRBD1. This CDR3 is 14 amino acids long. V was pared by 5 bases and J by 6 bases, with 7 bases of the junction left unmatched. Germline V lookup: CDR1 MNHNS, CDR2 SASEGT. In DNA form, the CDR3 reads TGTGCCAGCAGTCCGTCGGACAGGGGTAATGGCTACACCTTC. It encodes CASSPSDRGNGYTF.

This chain connects TRBV15 to TRBJ2-7; TRBD1 matches 8 bases. Germline CDR1 and CDR2: LNHNV and YYDKDF (reference sequence). V gave up 5 bases and J gave up 7 bases; unmatched junction bases: 4. The CDR3 has 12 residues. CDR3 loop: CATSETGGEQYF. For the CDR3, the DNA is TGTGCCACCAGCGAAACAGGGGGGGAGCAGTACTTC.

The genes are TRBV9 and TRBJ2-7; D is possibly TRBD2 (6 bases). The CDR3 totals 15 residues. V was cut by 0 bases and J by 3 bases, with 13 bases left in between. Germline V gene sequence: CDR1 SGDLS, CDR2 YYNGEE. CDR3 residues: CASSVAGTGGYEQYF. DNA for the CDR3: TGTGCCAGCAGCGTAGCAGGCACCGGGGGCTACGAGCAGTACTTC.

J is TRBJ1-1 and V is TRBV6-6, with D uncertain. CDR1 and CDR2 (germline): MNHNY, SVGAGI (reference sequence). The CDR3 extends over 14 amino acids. Deletions cut 0 bases from V and 4 bases from J, with 9 bases between. The CDR3 reads CASSYSGSFTEAFF. CDR3 coding DNA: TGTGCCAGCAGTTACTCGGGCAGCTTCACTGAAGCTTTCTTT.

V is TRBV19 and J is TRBJ2-7; D is uncertain. This CDR3 region has 10 residues. Germline V gives CDR1 LNHDA, CDR2 SQIVND (reference sequence). The V end was cut by 5 bases, the J end by 7 bases, with 6 bases between. The CDR3 loop is CASSPREQYF. CDR3 bases: TGTGCCAGTAGTCCGAGGGAGCAGTACTTC. Together with reference TRBV19 and TRBJ2-7, the CDR3 gives the full variable domain: DGGITQSPKYLFRKEGQNVTLSCEQNLNHDAMYWYRQDPGQGLRLIYYSQIVNDFQKGDIAEGYSVSREKKESFPLTVTSAQKNPTAFYLCASSPREQYFGPGTRLTVT.

The chain has TRBV5-4 and TRBJ2-1; 7 nucleotides align to TRBD2. V lost 10 bases, J lost 6 bases, and 16 bases stayed unmatched. The CDR3 totals 15 residues. CDR1 and CDR2 (germline): SGHNT, YYREEE (reference sequence). CDR3 DNA: TGTGCCCAATATTTGGGGGGGGTGAACGTCAATGAGCAGTTCTTC. This codes for CAQYLGGVNVNEQFF.

The chain couples TRBV9 to TRBJ2-3, with D perhaps TRBD1 (6 bases). V shed 0 bases and J shed 4 bases, with 12 bases lying between them. Germline assignment: CDR1 SGDLS and CDR2 YYNGEE. The CDR3 is 15 residues long. For the CDR3, the DNA is TGTGCCAGCAGCGTAGTGCAGGGGCAGTCAGATACGCAGTATTTT. Its protein is CASSVVQGQSDTQYF.

A word on this clone: This sample includes further DNA sequences coding for the same CDR3. The rearrangement joins TRBV5-1 to TRBJ2-1; D is perhaps TRBD2 (5 bases). This CDR3 spans 13 amino acids. The V and J ends lost 2 bases and 8 bases respectively, with 11 bases between them. Germline V gives CDR1 SGHRS, CDR2 YFSETQ. The CDR3 DNA sequence: TGCGCCAGCAGCTTCCGGGGAAGCGATGAGCAGTTCTTC. The encoded protein is CASSFRGSDEQFF.

The V and J genes are TRBV5-1 and TRBJ1-1, with D maybe TRBD1 (5 bases). CDR1 is SGHRS, CDR2 YFSETQ, per germline. Trimming took 0 bases from V and 4 from J, leaving 16 bases between them. CDR3 length: 16 amino acids. This CDR3 is CASSLGIGGRGTEAFF. The CDR3, as DNA: TGCGCCAGCAGCTTGGGTATAGGAGGGAGGGGCACTGAAGCTTTCTTT.

The rearrangement uses TRBV27 and TRBJ2-7, with D possibly TRBD1 on 6 matching bases. The CDR3 loop spans 14 amino acids. V was trimmed by 3 bases and J by 5 bases, leaving 14 bases between them. Germline assignment: CDR1 MNHEY and CDR2 SMNVEV (reference sequence). CDR3 region: CASSFRGGEHEQYF. In nucleotides, the CDR3 is TGTGCCAGCAGTTTCAGGGGTGGTGAGCACGAGCAGTACTTC.

The J gene is TRBJ2-1, the V gene TRBV7-2; 9 bases match TRBD2. The trim removed 2 bases at V and 4 bases at J, leaving 3 bases unmatched. The CDR3 contains 15 residues. The germline CDR1 and CDR2 sequences are SGHTA and FQGNSA. This CDR3 reads CASSLYAGGYNEQFF. CDR3 DNA: TGTGCCAGCAGCTTATATGCGGGGGGGTACAATGAGCAGTTCTTC.

This clone has a handful of counts. V is TRBV11-2 and J is TRBJ2-4, with a possible D match to TRBD2 (7 bases). CDR1 is SGHAT and CDR2 is FQNNGV in the germline V gene. The CDR3 is 13 amino acids. The ends were cut back, 6 bases at V and 9 bases at J, with 15 bases in the middle. This CDR3 is CASRNLGGRIQYF. The CDR3 bases are TGTGCCAGCAGGAACCTCGGGGGGCGCATTCAGTACTTC.

The CDR3 loop is CASSSRGGGTDTQYF. Here the CDR3 DNA reads TGTGCCAGCTCGTCGCGCGGGGGCGGTACAGATACGCAGTATTTT. V is TRBV6-6 and J is TRBJ2-3, with a possible D match to TRBD2 (7 bases). CDR1 MNHNY and CDR2 SVGAGI come from the germline V gene (reference sequence). The CDR3 spans 15 residues. V lost 8 bases, J lost 3 bases, and 18 bases lay in between.

The chain uses TRBV6-5 and TRBJ1-2, with TRBD1 as a possible D gene (5 bases). Germline V gene lookup returns CDR1 MNHEY and CDR2 SVGAGI. The CDR3 sequence is 13 residues long. Trimming stripped 4 bases from V and 8 bases from J, with 14 bases between. The CDR3 DNA is TGTGCCAGCAGTTTCGGCAGGGTGGGAGGCTACACCTTC. It encodes CASSFGRVGGYTF.